Below, 20 T cell receptor beta chains from the same sample are listed, as sequenced in a study of shared clonotypes between healthy human individuals. Clones were read by immunoSEQ multiplex PCR, and TCRdb kept only the in-frame ones, dropping some. The sample carries about 490,000 clones, 81% recorded once. Sequencing was performed on PBMCs. All receptors derive from a woman in her forties in good health. Some clones in this sample may be carry-over from other donors' samples.

Points on this clone: A far larger clone is a single base away, which makes a read error likely. The chain employs TRBV7-9 and TRBJ2-2; the match to TRBD1 covers 8 bases. The germline V gene has CDR1 SEHNR and CDR2 FQNEAQ (reference sequence). CDR3 length: 16 amino acids. CDR3 sequence (DNA): TGTGCCAGCAGCTTTTCCCGGACAGGGACCACCGGGAAGCTGTTTTTT. Amino acids: CASSFSRTGTTGKLFF.

The chain is built from TRBV6-5 and TRBJ2-7; 10 nucleotides agree with TRBD1. This CDR3 is built from 15 residues. With 6 bases clipped from V and 3 bases from J, the junction kept 8 bases outside the gene matches. The germline CDR1 and CDR2 sequences are MNHEY and SVGAGI. The CDR3 protein is CASRPPGQGYYEQYF. Written as DNA, the CDR3 is TGTGCCAGCAGGCCCCCGGGACAGGGGTACTACGAGCAGTACTTC.

V is TRBV19 and J is TRBJ1-5; D is ambiguous. CDR3 length equals 15 residues. The ends were cut back, 5 bases at V and 0 bases at J, with 11 bases in the middle. Per the germline V gene, CDR1 is LNHDA and CDR2 is SQIVND (reference sequence). The DNA of the CDR3 is TGTGCCAGTAGTTTTAGGCTCTATAGCAATCAGCCCCAGCATTTT. The encoded protein is CASSFRLYSNQPQHF.

This clone has just one count. The V call is TRBV5-1, the J call TRBJ1-1; 7 positions agree with TRBD1. The germline V gene has CDR1 SGHRS and CDR2 YFSETQ. The CDR3 runs to 15 residues. Trimming cost V 3 bases and J 0 bases; bases outside gene matches: 5. CDR3 region: CASSSRQGLNTEAFF. In DNA form, the CDR3 reads TGCGCCAGCAGCTCTCGACAGGGTTTGAACACTGAAGCTTTCTTT.

CDR3 in amino acids: CASSLGTLGTGELFF. In DNA, the CDR3 is TGTGCCAGCAGCTTAGGGACCCTGGGGACCGGGGAGCTGTTTTTT. The V gene is TRBV7-9, the J gene TRBJ2-2; unclear D gene. CDR1 is SEHNR, CDR2 FQNEAQ, per germline (reference sequence). V lost 1 base and J 5 bases, leaving 11 bases between the germline ends. This CDR3 has 15 amino acids.

Worth noting for this clone: A far larger clone is a single base away, which makes a read error likely. The chain couples TRBV29-1 to TRBJ2-1; 7 bases fit TRBD2. There are 15 residues in the CDR3. CDR1 SQVTM and CDR2 ANQGSEA come from the germline V gene. The CDR3 DNA is TGCAGCGGCCGTGGTAGGGGACTAACCTACAATGAGCGGTTCTTC. Its protein is CSGRGRGLTYNERFF.

Details on this clone: A far larger clone is just one base off, so this is likely a read error. The gene calls are TRBV28 and TRBJ2-7; tentatively, D is TRBD1 (5 bases). There are 14 residues in the CDR3. V shed 6 bases and J shed 3 bases, with 15 bases lying between them. CDR1 is MDHEN, CDR2 SYDVKM, per germline. The chain's CDR3 is CASREHGAGYEQYF. CDR3 coding DNA: TGTGCCAGCAGAGAGCATGGGGCTGGCTACGAGCAGTACTTC.

The chain carries TRBV6-4 and TRBJ2-1, with D tentatively TRBD1 (6 bases). CDR1 MRHNA and CDR2 SNTAGT come from the germline V gene. V gave up 9 bases and J gave up 3 bases, with 15 bases separating them. This CDR3 contains 14 residues. The CDR3 loop is CASKPGHNYNEQFF. CDR3 sequence (DNA): TGTGCCAGTAAACCGGGACACAACTACAATGAGCAGTTCTTC.

The rearrangement uses TRBV6-5 and TRBJ2-7; D is possibly TRBD1 or TRBD2 (7 bases each). CDR3 length equals 13 residues. The germline CDR1 and CDR2 sequences are MNHEY and SVGAGI. The V end was cut by 5 bases, the J end by 6 bases, with 14 bases between. The CDR3 nucleotides are TGTGCCAGCAGTCAACAGGGGAGGGGCGAGCAGTACTTC. Translation gives CASSQQGRGEQYF.

This clone was recorded once. This is likely an artifact of a read error, given a far larger clone one base away. Other DNA sequences of this sample code for an identical CDR3. The chain joins TRBV7-2 to TRBJ2-5, with unresolved D. Trimming removed 5 bases from V and 4 bases from J, with 11 bases in between. CDR1 SGHTA and CDR2 FQGNSA come from the germline V gene. The CDR3 sequence is 13 residues long. CDR3 in DNA: TGTGCCAGCAGCCCACGAGCTGGAGAGACCCAGTACTTC. Protein product: CASSPRAGETQYF.

The V call is TRBV30, the J call TRBJ2-7; no clear D. The V end lost 1 base, the J end lost 3 bases, and 4 bases lay between the germline ends. The CDR3 covers 11 residues. From germline, CDR1 is GTSNPN and CDR2 SVGIG (reference sequence). CDR3 sequence (DNA): TGTGCCTGGAGTGGGCTCTACGAGCAGTACTTC. Translated, it gives CAWSGLYEQYF. Supplemented by reference TRBV30 and TRBJ2-7, the full variable domain reads SQTIHQWPATLVQPVGSPLSLECTVEGTSNPNLYWYRQAAGRGLQLLFYSVGIGQISSEVPQNLSASRPQDRQFILSSKKLLLSDSGFYLCAWSGLYEQYFGPGTRLTVT.

V gene TRBV7-9 combines with J gene TRBJ2-1, with 13 bases fitting TRBD2. The CDR3 totals 17 residues. Germline CDR1 and CDR2: SEHNR and FQNEAQ (reference sequence). Trimming took 5 bases from V and 0 from J; bases not matched to a gene: 4. The CDR3 coding sequence is TGTGCCAGCAGCCGGACTAGCGGGGGCCTCTCCTACAATGAGCAGTTCTTC. Its protein product is CASSRTSGGLSYNEQFF.

This clone has just a few counts. A read error is likely here: a far larger clone is one base away. Within the sample, other DNA sequences also encode this same CDR3. The chain employs TRBV30 and TRBJ2-5; no clear D gene. Germline V gene sequence: CDR1 GTSNPN, CDR2 SVGIG (reference sequence). This CDR3 has 12 amino acids. The CDR3 sequence is CAWRFPQETQYF. CDR3 in DNA: TGTGCCTGGAGATTCCCACAAGAGACACAGTACTTC.

V gene TRBV11-1 combines with J gene TRBJ2-7, with 12 bases that match TRBD2. The J segment lost 7 bases and the V segment lost 5 bases, leaving 9 bases of the junction unmatched. Germline V lookup: CDR1 SGHAT, CDR2 FQDESV (reference sequence). The CDR3 has 15 amino acids. CDR3 coding DNA: TGTGCCAGCAGCACCGGGACTAGCGGGTCGGGGGAGCAGTACTTC. Its translation: CASSTGTSGSGEQYF.

This sequence joins TRBV30 and TRBJ1-2, with D unclear. CDR3 length: 12 amino acids. V lost 2 bases, J lost 4 bases, and 8 bases lay in between. Germline V lookup: CDR1 GTSNPN, CDR2 SVGIG (reference sequence). In nucleotides, the CDR3 is TGTGCCTGGAGTCGGATACTCTATGGCTACACCTTC. It encodes CAWSRILYGYTF.

The chain employs TRBV5-1 and TRBJ2-7; the D is unclear. This CDR3 is built from 17 residues. The germline gives CDR1 SGHRS, CDR2 YFSETQ. The V end was cut by 1 base, the J end by 2 bases, with 19 bases between. CDR3 residues: CASSLSITRIGTYEQYF. For the CDR3, the DNA is TGCGCCAGCAGCTTGTCAATAACCAGGATTGGTACCTACGAGCAGTACTTC.

As DNA, the CDR3 is TGTGCCAGCAAAGCGGTCTACGAGCAGTACTTC. Its protein is CASKAVYEQYF. The V gene is TRBV2, the J gene TRBJ2-7; a possible D gene is TRBD2 (5 bases). There are 11 residues in the CDR3. V lost 7 bases to trimming and J lost 3 bases, with 7 bases between them. CDR1 and CDR2 from the germline V gene are SNHLY and FYNNEI.

Of note for this clone: This is likely an artifact of a read error, given a far larger clone one base away. The chain links TRBV4-2 to TRBJ2-7; tentative D call: TRBD2 (5 bases). Between the trimmed V and J ends, which lost 6 bases and 2 bases, there was a span of 17 bases. This CDR3 is built from 15 residues. The germline V gene encodes CDR1 LGHNA and CDR2 YNFKEQ. The CDR3 DNA sequence: TGTGCCAGCAGGAGGGATACATGGTCCCCCTACGAGCAGTACTTC. This encodes CASRRDTWSPYEQYF.

On this clone itself: Additional DNA sequences in this sample encode the identical CDR3. The chain joins TRBV5-1 to TRBJ2-1; 15 bases align to TRBD2. Per germline, CDR1 SGHRS and CDR2 YFSETQ. The CDR3 runs 15 residues. V lost 4 bases to trimming and J lost 7 bases; unmatched junction nucleotides: 3. The CDR3 coding sequence is TGCGCCAGCAGCCCTGGACTAGCGGGAGGGAATGAGCAGTTCTTC. This codes for CASSPGLAGGNEQFF.

The rearrangement links TRBV7-6 to TRBJ2-7; 9 nucleotides match TRBD2. V dropped 1 base and J dropped 5; count of bases not matched to a gene: 6. The CDR3 spans 15 residues. Germline CDR1 reads SGHVS; CDR2 reads FNYEAQ. This CDR3 is CASSLGGRALDEQYF. The DNA for the CDR3 is TGTGCCAGCAGCTTAGGCGGGAGGGCCCTCGACGAGCAGTACTTC. Full variable domain (remainder filled in from reference TRBV7-6 and TRBJ2-7): GAGVSQSPRYKVTKRGQDVALRCDPISGHVSLYWYRQALGQGPEFLTYFNYEAQQDKSGLPNDRFSAERPEGSISTLTIQRTEQRDSAMYRCASSLGGRALDEQYFGPGTRLTVT.